A single T cell receptor (beta chain) is shown here with its context. This clonotype is classified as medium-sized (0.01 to 0.1%). It lacks a known antigen. Base qualities are not provided; no much larger clone lies one nucleotide away. This entry comes from a study of T and B cells in COVID-19 patients (dated by TCRdb to the early 2020s). Looking at the study overall: In this study, adaptive immunity was profiled in COVID-19 patients who either had active infection or had recovered, using TRB and IGH repertoire sequencing of peripheral blood. A recovered cohort included 19 patients who provided 20 to 25 samples, and most of these patients had mild to moderate COVID-19 treated on an outpatient basis. A couple of patients were in both the active and recovered cohorts because samples existed from active disease and from after recovery. Over 8 million TCR sequences were analysed from a TCR and BCR sequence repository that comprised 35 to 40 patients and approximately 67 time points. Comorbidities linked to unfavorable COVID-19 outcome were present in nine tenths of the roughly 20 patients in the active-infection cohort. An age-matched reference group of some 39 healthy donors negative for COVID-19 antibodies served as the comparison for repertoire analyses. Patients in the recovered cohort had a median age of around 31 years, compared with more than 60 years for patients in the active-infection cohort. Of the approximately 19 patients in the active-infection cohort, some eleven were critically ill and needed mechanical ventilation or ECMO. As many as 9 follow-up blood samples were taken per patient, and some of the samples covered different disease stages within the same individual. Summary of the overall study and its limitations: A total of roughly 2,500 exclusive TCR clusters, including 30 to 40 low-pGen clusters, were found in the recovered cohort. TRB repertoires were highly clonal in active COVID-19, whereas diversity and richness at recovery rose above healthy donor levels. Few blood samples were available from mildly ill patients while symptoms were present, and early samples from severe cases were likewise scarce. The reported TCR clusters were stated to require prospective validation before clinical use. Specific T cell subsets (CD4+/Treg/CD8+) and sorted SARS-CoV-2-responsive or tetramer+ T cells had not yet been sequenced, and these experiments were ongoing. The cohort was considered too small to assess HLA contributions to COVID-19 susceptibility or severity. Strongly skewed TRBV/TRBJ gene usage was reported in patients with COVID-19.

Reading from cysteine to phenylalanine, the CDR3 counts 13 amino acids. CDR3 DNA only is kept here, 39 bases in frame from base 1. Unmatched junction bases come to 5, with V trimmed by 4 bases and J by 8 bases. From the germline V gene, CDR1 is SQVTM and CDR2 is ANQGSEA. Sequencing instrument: Illumina MiSeq. Multiplex PCR with BIOMED2 TRB-A/B primer pools was used to amplify the TRB rearrangements. Two consecutive PCRs added Illumina-compatible adapters and 7-nucleotide sample barcodes to the amplicons. Phusion HS II polymerase was used for all library PCRs. The amplicons were purified from gel with the NucleoSpin Gel and PCR Clean-up kit, measured on Qubit, and then pooled at about 4 nM. Before Illumina next-generation sequencing, the quality of the amplicon pool was assessed on an Agilent 2100 Bioanalyzer. The paper's processing steps were these. MiXCR 3.0.8 with the default MiXCR reference library was used to annotate TRB rearrangements. Non-productive reads and sequences with fewer than 2 reads were removed, and every unique CDR3 nucleotide sequence was treated as one clone. R 3.5.1 was used to calculate clonality, diversity, richness and V-J gene usage. GLIPH2 was used for TCR clustering by CDR3 similarity, and generation probabilities were calculated by OLGA. Only GLIPH2 clusters containing at least four unique TCR clonotypes present in at least three individuals were kept. TCRdb reanalyzed the raw reads on its own, using fastp at Q25 for trimming and MiXCR for clone calling, and kept in-frame beta chains. Rows are combined by CDR3 protein, so each entry shows the most common genes and DNA. V and J calls and clone size were set by TCRdb, not the authors. The sample table lists 15,000 or so distinct CDR3 sequences, 25% to 30% of them with a count of one. Of the sample, 4.5% is held by the ten largest clones.

TRB repertoires were amplified from approximately 250-500 ng of genomic DNA extracted from blood. The V and J segments used are TRBV29-1 and TRBJ2-2; TRBD1 lines up with 9 middle nucleotides. The sample was blood. This TCR was sampled from a human donor who had recovered from COVID-19. Here the CDR3 is given as CSVGDREGGELFF. The sequenced DNA: TGCAGCGTTGGGGACAGGGAAGGGGGGGAGCTGTTTTTT.